The entry below gives a single TCR beta chain sequence along with its context. No antigen is known for it. These data originate in a study of response to subunit inactivated influenza vaccine. TCRdb used MiXCR to reprocess the RT-PCR reads, holding one entry per CDR3 protein. The table lists about 780,000 distinct CDR3 sequences, under 20% of them singletons. Study-wide results and limits: Authors proposed each seasonal influenza vaccination draws in few new T cells.

There are 13 residues in the CDR3. The germline V gene has CDR1 SEHNR and CDR2 FQNEAQ (reference sequence). The ends were cut back, 4 bases at V and 6 bases at J, with 10 bases in the middle. The starting material was PBMCs from blood, obtained more than 4 days after vaccination. The chain joins TRBV7-9 to TRBJ2-1, with a possible D match to TRBD1 (6 bases). The TCR sequence derives from a man between 50 and 59 years old who received an inactivated influenza vaccine. In nucleotides, the CDR3 is TGTGCCAGCAGCTCTGGGGGCTTCAATGAGCAGTTCTTC. Translating gives CASSSGGFNEQFF.